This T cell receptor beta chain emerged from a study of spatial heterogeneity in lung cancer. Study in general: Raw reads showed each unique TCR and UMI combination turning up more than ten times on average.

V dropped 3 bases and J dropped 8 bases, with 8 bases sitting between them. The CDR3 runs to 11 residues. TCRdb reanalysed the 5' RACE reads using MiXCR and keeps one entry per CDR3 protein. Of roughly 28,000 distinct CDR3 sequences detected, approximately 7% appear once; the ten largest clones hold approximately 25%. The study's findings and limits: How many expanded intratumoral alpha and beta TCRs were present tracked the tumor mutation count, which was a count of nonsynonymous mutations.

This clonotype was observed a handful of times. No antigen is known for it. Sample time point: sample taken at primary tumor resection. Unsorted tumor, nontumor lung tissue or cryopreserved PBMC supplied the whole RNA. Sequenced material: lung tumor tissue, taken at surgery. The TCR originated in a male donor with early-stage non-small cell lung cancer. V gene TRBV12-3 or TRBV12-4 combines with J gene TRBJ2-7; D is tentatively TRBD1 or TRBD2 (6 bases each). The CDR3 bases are TGTGCCAGCAGTTTCGGGGGCAAGCAGTACTTC. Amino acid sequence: CASSFGGKQYF.